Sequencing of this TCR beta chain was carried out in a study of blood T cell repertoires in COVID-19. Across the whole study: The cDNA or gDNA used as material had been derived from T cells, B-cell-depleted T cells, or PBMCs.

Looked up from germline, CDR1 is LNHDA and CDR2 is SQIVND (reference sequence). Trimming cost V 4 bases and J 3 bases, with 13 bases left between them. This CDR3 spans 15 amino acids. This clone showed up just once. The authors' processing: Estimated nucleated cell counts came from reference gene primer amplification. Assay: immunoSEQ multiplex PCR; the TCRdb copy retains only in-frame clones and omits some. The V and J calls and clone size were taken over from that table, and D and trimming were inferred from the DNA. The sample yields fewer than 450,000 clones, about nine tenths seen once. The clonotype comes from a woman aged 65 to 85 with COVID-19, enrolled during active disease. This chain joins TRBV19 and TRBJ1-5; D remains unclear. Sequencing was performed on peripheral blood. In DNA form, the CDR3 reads TGTGCCAGTAGTAAGAGTGGGCCGGCCAATCAGCCCCAGCATTTT. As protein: CASSKSGPANQPQHF.